The rows below give T cell receptor beta chains drawn from one sample of a study of regulatory T cells in long-lasting Graves disease. MiXCR was run by TCRdb on the multiplex PCR reads, yielding one entry per CDR3 protein. The sample holds 400,000 to 500,000 distinct CDR3 sequences, about a fifth seen once. Sequenced material: peripheral blood mononuclear cells (PBMCs), taken when the disease was refractory, from a patient treated with antithyroid drugs. The receptors were sampled from a female donor with Graves disease. CDR3s leave out the opening cysteine and the closing phenylalanine or tryptophan.

v_call: TRBV10-3; cdr3_aa: AISQDYEQY
v_call: TRBV2; cdr3_aa: ASSGEREFHEQF
v_call: TRBV6-2/TRBV6-3; cdr3_aa: ASNGRGRNEQF
v_call: TRBV6-1; cdr3_aa: ATLGGGETHY
v_call: TRBV2; cdr3_aa: ARRQEYEQY
v_call: TRBV19; cdr3_aa: ATSGDGELDYGYT
v_call: TRBV20-1; cdr3_aa: SAGGGLSNQPQH
v_call: TRBV7-2; cdr3_aa: ASSKRRDGETQY
v_call: TRBV18; cdr3_aa: ASSPPGTGNIQY
v_call: TRBV20-1; cdr3_aa: SASPRTDRTEAF
v_call: TRBV12-3/TRBV12-4; cdr3_aa: ASCLGEETQY
v_call: TRBV11-1; cdr3_aa: ASSEYPLGEQY
v_call: TRBV20-1; cdr3_aa: SASRPVGAGSNQPQH
v_call: TRBV5-1; cdr3_aa: ASSSPGDLLNTEAF